These T cell receptor beta chains were read from a single sample in a study of OX40 agonist ivuxolimab in advanced cancers. Sequencing used immunoSEQ multiplex PCR; TCRdb keeps in-frame clones, though not all of them. The sample includes approximately 91,000 clones, around 85% seen only once; the top ten take roughly 2%. The material was CD4+ or CD8+ T cells sorted from blood, obtained in a trial of the OX40 agonist ivuxolimab. The receptors here all came from an adult with an advanced solid tumor such as melanoma, head and neck, liver or kidney cancer. Both conserved end residues are part of each CDR3. Fields, in order: clone size, V gene, J gene, D gene, CDR3 DNA, CDR3 protein. D genes are given only for firm matches. Size values are once, few and many counts, or a class for expanded clones, and some rows have none.

NA	TRBV7-2	TRBJ2-7	TRBD2	TGTGCCAGCAGCCCTAGAGCGCCGGGAGCGGGGGGGGCCTACGAGCAGTACTTC	CASSPRAPGAGGAYEQYF
NA	TRBV6-5	TRBJ2-2	NA	TGTGCCAGCAGTCGCGGAAACACCGGGGAGCTGTTTTTT	CASSRGNTGELFF
NA	TRBV6-5	TRBJ1-2	TRBD1	TGTGCCAGCAGTTCGCCGGGACAGGGTAGATATGGCTACACCTTC	CASSSPGQGRYGYTF
NA	TRBV5-1	TRBJ2-3	TRBD1	TGCGCCAGCAGCTTGGAGGGACAGGGGAATACAGATACGCAGTATTTT	CASSLEGQGNTDTQYF
NA	TRBV6-1	TRBJ2-7	TRBD2	TGTGCCAGCAGGATATCGGGACTAGTCATTTCGGAGCAGTACTTC	CASRISGLVISEQYF
NA	TRBV5-4	TRBJ2-4	TRBD1	TGTGCCAGCAGCCCCCAGGGGGCGCTAACCAAAAACATTCAGTACTTC	CASSPQGALTKNIQYF
many	TRBV7-6	TRBJ1-6	TRBD1	TGTGCCAGCAGCTTAGCGACAGGGGGTTCACCCCTCCACTTT	CASSLATGGSPLHF
once	TRBV7-3	TRBJ2-3	TRBD1	TGTGCCAGCAGCTCGCCCATGACAGGGGGAACAGATACGCAGTATTTT	CASSSPMTGGTDTQYF
NA	TRBV5-4	TRBJ1-2	TRBD1	TGTGCCAGCAGCTTGGATGGGACAGAATATGGCTACACCTTC	CASSLDGTEYGYTF
NA	TRBV10-2	TRBJ1-1	NA	TGCGCCAGCAGTGACAAAGGAGGGAACACTGAAGCTTTCTTT	CASSDKGGNTEAFF
NA	TRBV28	TRBJ1-3	NA	TGTGCCAGCAGTCCCCGGGGAGGGAGGGGAGGAAACACCATATATTTT	CASSPRGGRGGNTIYF
once	TRBV6-1	TRBJ2-5	NA	TGTGCCAGCACCCGGGGTGGAGAGACCCAGTACTTC	CASTRGGETQYF
NA	TRBV23-1	TRBJ2-7	TRBD1	TGCGCCAGCAGGCGGGACAGGGGGGGAATATCCGAGCAGTACTTC	CASRRDRGGISEQYF
NA	TRBV28	TRBJ2-7	NA	TGTGCCAGCAGTTTTAACACCCTACGCCACGAGCAGTACTTC	CASSFNTLRHEQYF
NA	TRBV5-1	TRBJ2-3	NA	TGCGCCAGCAGCTTGGAGGGCGGGGCGGGCACAGATACGCAGTATTTT	CASSLEGGAGTDTQYF
NA	TRBV6-5	TRBJ2-7	NA	TGTGCCAGCAGTTACCGGGGACGGAACTACGAGCAGTACTTC	CASSYRGRNYEQYF
NA	TRBV11-1	TRBJ2-3	TRBD2	TGTGCCAGCAGCTTTCACAGCGGGGGTACAGATACGCAGTATTTT	CASSFHSGGTDTQYF
once	TRBV6-6	TRBJ1-2	NA	TGTGCCACCCGGGGACTTAACTATGGCTACACCTTC	CATRGLNYGYTF
NA	TRBV18	TRBJ2-1	NA	TGTGCCAGCTCTCCAACAAAGGAGCAGTTCTTC	CASSPTKEQFF
once	TRBV5-4	TRBJ1-2	NA	TGTGCCAGCAGCTTGGCGGCAGGGTCCTACTATGGCTACACCTTC	CASSLAAGSYYGYTF
few	TRBV6-1	TRBJ1-6	NA	TGTGCCAGCAGACCCGGGGTAGGAGGGTCCCTCCACTTT	CASRPGVGGSLHF
NA	TRBV4-3	TRBJ1-2	NA	TGCGCCAGCAGCCAAGATCTAGTAGCAGGACAACTTAACTATGGCTACACCTTC	CASSQDLVAGQLNYGYTF
NA	TRBV28	TRBJ2-3	NA	TGTGCCAGCATTGGGATCACAGATACGCAGTATTTT	CASIGITDTQYF
NA	TRBV11-2	TRBJ1-4	NA	TGTGCCAGCAGCCCTCCACTGGGAGGAGGTGAAAAACTGTTTTTT	CASSPPLGGGEKLFF
NA	TRBV19	TRBJ2-3	TRBD2	TGTGCCAGTAGTATAGGGGGGGGATGGGTATATTTT	CASSIGGGWVYF
NA	TRBV2	TRBJ1-6	NA	TGTGCCAGCAGTGAAGCCAGGCAGCTGAATTCACCCCTCCACTTT	CASSEARQLNSPLHF
NA	TRBV5-5	TRBJ2-1	NA	TGTGCCAGCAGCTTGGCTAGTCACTTCCTCGATGAGCAGTTCTTC	CASSLASHFLDEQFF
NA	TRBV7-9	TRBJ2-1	NA	TGTGCCAGCAGCTTAGACAGAGCCGAGTTTATAACCTACAATGAGCAGTTCTTC	CASSLDRAEFITYNEQFF
NA	TRBV5-4	TRBJ2-5	NA	TGTGCCAGCAGCCCCCGTACGGGACATTACCAAGAGACCCAGTACTTC	CASSPRTGHYQETQYF
NA	TRBV30	TRBJ1-2	TRBD1	TGTGCCTGGAACGCCGACAGGGCCAACTATGGCTACACCTTC	CAWNADRANYGYTF
NA	TRBV5-1	TRBJ2-7	NA	TGCGCCAGCAGCTTGGCAGGCGGAGACTACGAGCAGTACTTC	CASSLAGGDYEQYF
NA	TRBV28	TRBJ2-7	NA	TGTGCCAGCAGTTCCGCAGGCGGGGAGGACTACGAGCAGTACTTC	CASSSAGGEDYEQYF